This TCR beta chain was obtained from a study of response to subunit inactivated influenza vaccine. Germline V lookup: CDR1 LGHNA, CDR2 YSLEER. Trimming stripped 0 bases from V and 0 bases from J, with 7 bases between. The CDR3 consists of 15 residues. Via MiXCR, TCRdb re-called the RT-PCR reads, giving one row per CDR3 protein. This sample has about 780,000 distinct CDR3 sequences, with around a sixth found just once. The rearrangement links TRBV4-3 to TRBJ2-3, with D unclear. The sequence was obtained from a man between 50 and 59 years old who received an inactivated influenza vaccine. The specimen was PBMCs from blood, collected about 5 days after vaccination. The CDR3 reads CASSQDFDSTDTQYF. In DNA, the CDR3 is TGCGCCAGCAGCCAAGATTTTGACAGCACAGATACGCAGTATTTT.